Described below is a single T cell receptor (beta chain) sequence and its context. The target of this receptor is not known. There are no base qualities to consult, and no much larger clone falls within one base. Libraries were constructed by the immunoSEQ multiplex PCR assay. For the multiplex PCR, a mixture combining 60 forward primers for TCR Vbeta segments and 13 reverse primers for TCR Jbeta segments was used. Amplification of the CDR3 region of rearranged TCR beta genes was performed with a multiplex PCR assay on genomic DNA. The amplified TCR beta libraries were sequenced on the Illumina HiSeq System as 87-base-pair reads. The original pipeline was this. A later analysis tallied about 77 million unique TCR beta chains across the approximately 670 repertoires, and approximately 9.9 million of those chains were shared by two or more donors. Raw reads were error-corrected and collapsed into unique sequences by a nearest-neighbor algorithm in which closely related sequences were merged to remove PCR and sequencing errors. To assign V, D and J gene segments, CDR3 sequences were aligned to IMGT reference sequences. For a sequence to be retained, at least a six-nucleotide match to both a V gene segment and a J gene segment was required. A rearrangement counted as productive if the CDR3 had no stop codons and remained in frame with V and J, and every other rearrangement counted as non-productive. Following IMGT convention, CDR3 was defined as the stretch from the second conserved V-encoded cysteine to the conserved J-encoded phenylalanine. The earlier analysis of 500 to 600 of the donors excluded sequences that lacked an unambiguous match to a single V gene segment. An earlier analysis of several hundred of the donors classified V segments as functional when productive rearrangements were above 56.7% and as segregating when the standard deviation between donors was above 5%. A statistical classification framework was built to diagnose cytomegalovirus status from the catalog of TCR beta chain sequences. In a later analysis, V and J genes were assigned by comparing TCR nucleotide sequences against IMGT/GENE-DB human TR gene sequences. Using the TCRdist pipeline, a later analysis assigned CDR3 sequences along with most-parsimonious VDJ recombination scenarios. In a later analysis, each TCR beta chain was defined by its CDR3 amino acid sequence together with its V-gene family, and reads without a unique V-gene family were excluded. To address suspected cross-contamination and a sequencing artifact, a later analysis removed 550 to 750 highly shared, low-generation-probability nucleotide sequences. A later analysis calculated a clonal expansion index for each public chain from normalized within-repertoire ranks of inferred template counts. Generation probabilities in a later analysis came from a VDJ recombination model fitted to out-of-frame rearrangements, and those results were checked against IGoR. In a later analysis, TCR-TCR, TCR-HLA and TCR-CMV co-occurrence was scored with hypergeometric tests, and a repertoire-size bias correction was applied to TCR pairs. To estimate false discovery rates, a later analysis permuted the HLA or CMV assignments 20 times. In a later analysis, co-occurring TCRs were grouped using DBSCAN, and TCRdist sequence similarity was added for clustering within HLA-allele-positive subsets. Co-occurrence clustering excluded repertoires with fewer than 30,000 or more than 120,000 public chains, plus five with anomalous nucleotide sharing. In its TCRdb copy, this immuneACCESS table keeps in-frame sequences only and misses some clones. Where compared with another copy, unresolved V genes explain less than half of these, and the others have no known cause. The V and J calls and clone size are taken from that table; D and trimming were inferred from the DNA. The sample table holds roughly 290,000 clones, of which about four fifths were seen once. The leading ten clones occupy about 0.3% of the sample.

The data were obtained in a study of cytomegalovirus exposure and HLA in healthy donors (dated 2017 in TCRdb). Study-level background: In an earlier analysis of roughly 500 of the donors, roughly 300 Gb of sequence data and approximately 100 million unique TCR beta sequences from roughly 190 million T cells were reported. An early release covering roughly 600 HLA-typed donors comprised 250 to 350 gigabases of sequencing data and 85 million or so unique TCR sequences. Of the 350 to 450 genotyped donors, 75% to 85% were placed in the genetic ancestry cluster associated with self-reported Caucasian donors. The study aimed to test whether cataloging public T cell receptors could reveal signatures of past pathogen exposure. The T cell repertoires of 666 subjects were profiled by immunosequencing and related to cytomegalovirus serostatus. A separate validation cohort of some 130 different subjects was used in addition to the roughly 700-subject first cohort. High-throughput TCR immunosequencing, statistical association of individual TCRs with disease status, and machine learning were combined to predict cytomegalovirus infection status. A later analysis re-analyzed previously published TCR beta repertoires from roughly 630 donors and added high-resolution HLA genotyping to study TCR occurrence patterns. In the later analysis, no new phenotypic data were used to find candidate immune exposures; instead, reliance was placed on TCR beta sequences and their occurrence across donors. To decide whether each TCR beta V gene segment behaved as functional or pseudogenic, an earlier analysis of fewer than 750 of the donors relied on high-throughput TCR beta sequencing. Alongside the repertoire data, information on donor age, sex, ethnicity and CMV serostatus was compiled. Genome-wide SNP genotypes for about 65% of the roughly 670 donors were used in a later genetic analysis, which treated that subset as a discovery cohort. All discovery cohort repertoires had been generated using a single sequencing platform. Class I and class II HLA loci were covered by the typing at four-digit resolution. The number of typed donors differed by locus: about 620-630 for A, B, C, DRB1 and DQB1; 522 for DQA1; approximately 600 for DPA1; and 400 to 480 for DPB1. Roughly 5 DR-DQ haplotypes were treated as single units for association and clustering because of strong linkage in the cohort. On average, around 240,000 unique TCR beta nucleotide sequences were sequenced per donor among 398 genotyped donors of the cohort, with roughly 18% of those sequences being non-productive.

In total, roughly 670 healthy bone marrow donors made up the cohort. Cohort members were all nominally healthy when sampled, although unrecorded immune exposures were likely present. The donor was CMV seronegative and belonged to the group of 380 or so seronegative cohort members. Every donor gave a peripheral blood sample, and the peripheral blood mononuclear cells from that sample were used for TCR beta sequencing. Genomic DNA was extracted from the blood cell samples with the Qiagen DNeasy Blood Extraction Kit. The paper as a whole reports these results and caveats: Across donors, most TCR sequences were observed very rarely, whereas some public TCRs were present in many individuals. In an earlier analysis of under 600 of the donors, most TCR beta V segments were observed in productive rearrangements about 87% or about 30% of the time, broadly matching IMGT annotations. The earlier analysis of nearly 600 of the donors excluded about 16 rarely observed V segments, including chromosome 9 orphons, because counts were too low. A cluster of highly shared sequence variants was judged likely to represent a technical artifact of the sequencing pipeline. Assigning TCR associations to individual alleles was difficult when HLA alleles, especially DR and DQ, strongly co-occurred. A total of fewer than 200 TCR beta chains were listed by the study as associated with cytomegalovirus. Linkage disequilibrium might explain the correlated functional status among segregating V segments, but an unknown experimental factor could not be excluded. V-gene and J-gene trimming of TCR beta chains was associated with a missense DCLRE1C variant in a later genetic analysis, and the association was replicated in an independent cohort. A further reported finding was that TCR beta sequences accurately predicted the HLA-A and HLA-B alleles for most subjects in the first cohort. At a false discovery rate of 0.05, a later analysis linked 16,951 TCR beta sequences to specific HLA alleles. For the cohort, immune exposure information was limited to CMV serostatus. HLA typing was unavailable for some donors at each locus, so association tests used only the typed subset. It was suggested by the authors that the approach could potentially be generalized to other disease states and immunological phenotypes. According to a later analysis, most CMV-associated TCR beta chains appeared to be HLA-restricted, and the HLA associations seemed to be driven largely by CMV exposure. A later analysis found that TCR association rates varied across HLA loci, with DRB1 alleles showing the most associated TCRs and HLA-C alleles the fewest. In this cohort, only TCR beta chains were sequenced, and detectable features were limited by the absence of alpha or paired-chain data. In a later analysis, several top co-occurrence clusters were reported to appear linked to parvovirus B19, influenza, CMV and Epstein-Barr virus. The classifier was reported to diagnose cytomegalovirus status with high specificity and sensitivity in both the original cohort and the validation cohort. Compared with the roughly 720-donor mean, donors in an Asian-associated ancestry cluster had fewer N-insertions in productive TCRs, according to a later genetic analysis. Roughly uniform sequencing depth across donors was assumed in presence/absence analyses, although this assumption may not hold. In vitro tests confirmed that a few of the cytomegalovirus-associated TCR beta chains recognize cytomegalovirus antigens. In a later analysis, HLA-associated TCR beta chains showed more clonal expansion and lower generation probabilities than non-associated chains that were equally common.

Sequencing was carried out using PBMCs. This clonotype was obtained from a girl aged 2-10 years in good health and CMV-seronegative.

The DNA reads as follows: TGTGCCAGCTCACCAAGCCCCGGGACAGGGGGGACTAACTATGGCTACACCTTC. Its protein reads: CASSPSPGTGGTNYGYTF. The chain uses TRBV18 and TRBJ1-2, with TRBD1 matching 11 junction bases. Via the germline V gene, CDR1 is KGHSH and CDR2 LQKENI. Spanning cysteine to phenylalanine, the CDR3 consists of 18 amino acids. The entry retains the CDR3 DNA only, 54 bases that are in frame from base 1. The junction shows trimming of 2 bases on V and 0 bases on J, and the gene matches do not reach 8 bases of it.